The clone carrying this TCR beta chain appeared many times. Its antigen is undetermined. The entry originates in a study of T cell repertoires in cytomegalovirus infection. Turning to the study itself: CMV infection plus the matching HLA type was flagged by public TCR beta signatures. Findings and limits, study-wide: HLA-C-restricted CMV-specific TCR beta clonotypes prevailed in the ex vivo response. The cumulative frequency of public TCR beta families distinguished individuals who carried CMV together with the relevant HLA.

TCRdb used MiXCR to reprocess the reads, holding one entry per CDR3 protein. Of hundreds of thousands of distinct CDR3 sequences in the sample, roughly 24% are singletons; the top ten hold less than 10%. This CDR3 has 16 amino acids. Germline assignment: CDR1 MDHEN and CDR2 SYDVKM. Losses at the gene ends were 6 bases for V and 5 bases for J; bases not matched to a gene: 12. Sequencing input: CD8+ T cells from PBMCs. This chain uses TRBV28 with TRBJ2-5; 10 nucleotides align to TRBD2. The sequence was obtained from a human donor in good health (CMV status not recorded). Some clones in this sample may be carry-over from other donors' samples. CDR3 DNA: TGTGCCAGCAGGGGAATTCTAGCGGGGGATCGGGAGACCCAGTACTTC. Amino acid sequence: CASRGILAGDRETQYF.